The 9 T cell receptor beta chains below come from one sample, sequenced in a study of blood T cell repertoires in COVID-19 (dated by TCRdb to the early 2020s). Libraries came from the immunoSEQ multiplex PCR assay. The immuneACCESS repertoire file appears here via TCRdb, limited to in-frame rearrangements. These files lack a portion of the clones; in checked studies, under half of the deficit traces to unresolved V genes, and the cause of the others is not known. The sample table shows roughly 41,000 clones, and around 89% are seen once. The ten largest clones represent nearly 5% of the sample. Sample: peripheral blood. The receptor set was obtained from a human donor in a cohort sampled during active COVID-19.

This rearrangement joins TRBV4-1 to TRBJ2-7; the D gene is possibly TRBD1 (5 bases). Per the germline V gene, CDR1 is MGHRA and CDR2 is YSYEKL. This CDR3 is built from 15 residues. V was clipped by 3 bases and J by 6 bases, with 18 bases between them. The CDR3 DNA follows: TGCGCCAGCAGCCAGGGGCTAACCCCCCGTCCCGAGCAGTACTTC. Translation: CASSQGLTPRPEQYF.

V is TRBV5-8 and J is TRBJ2-3, with 7 bases identical to TRBD1. V dropped 4 bases and J dropped 4; count of bases not matched to a gene: 3. The CDR3 is made up of 13 amino acids. CDR1 SGHTS and CDR2 YDEGEE come from the germline V gene. CDR3 loop: CASSVTGPDTQYF. The CDR3 DNA reads TGTGCCAGCAGCGTGACAGGGCCAGATACGCAGTATTTT.

V gene TRBV12-2 combines with J gene TRBJ2-1; the tabulated D call, TRBD2, remains unverified against the DNA. TRBV12-2 is reported as a pseudogene. CDR3 size: 16 residues. Here the CDR3 reads CASRDPGLAGCNEQFF. CDR3 DNA: TGTGCAAGTCGCGACCCGGGACTAGCGGGATGCAATGAGCAGTTCTTC.

The chain couples TRBV11-2 to TRBJ2-5; 8 bases map to TRBD2. The trim removed 1 base at V and 5 bases at J, leaving 6 bases unmatched. CDR1 and CDR2 (germline): SGHAT, FQNNGV. There are 15 residues in the CDR3. The CDR3 bases are TGTGCCAGCAGCTTAGGAGCGGGAGTCCTGGAGACCCAGTACTTC. Translated: CASSLGAGVLETQYF.

The rearrangement links TRBV5-1 to TRBJ2-5; 9 nucleotides align to TRBD2. The CDR3 length is 16 residues. V lost 0 bases, J lost 1 base, and 4 bases stayed unmatched. Germline CDR1 is SGHRS and CDR2 is YFSETQ. In DNA form, the CDR3 reads TGCGCCAGCAGCTTGGTACCTAGCGGGGTCCAAGAGACCCAGTACTTC. Translation: CASSLVPSGVQETQYF.

The chain employs TRBV11-2 and TRBJ2-2, with D unresolved. Trimming pared 4 bases from V and 0 bases from J, leaving 3 bases between. Looked up from germline, CDR1 is SGHAT and CDR2 is FQNNGV. The CDR3 is made up of 13 amino acids. CDR3 loop: CASSSTNTGELFF. CDR3 nucleotide sequence: TGTGCCAGCAGCTCAACGAACACCGGGGAGCTGTTTTTT. The variable domain in full, with the rest retrieved from reference TRBV11-2 and TRBJ2-2, is EAGVAQSPRYKIIEKRQSVAFWCNPISGHATLYWYQQILGQGPKLLIQFQNNGVVDDSQLPKDRFSAERLKGVDSTLKIQPAKLEDSAVYLCASSSTNTGELFFGEGSRLTVL.

The V gene is TRBV7-6, the J gene TRBJ2-5, with 7 bases identical to TRBD2. Trimming took 6 bases from V and 2 from J; bases not matched to a gene: 9. The length of the CDR3 is 15 residues. Germline-derived CDR1 and CDR2 are SGHVS and FNYEAQ. DNA for the CDR3: TGTGCCAGCAGACCAAACGCGGGAGTTCAAGAGACCCAGTACTTC. This encodes CASRPNAGVQETQYF.

The DNA for the CDR3 is TGTGCCAGCAGGCAAACTCAGGGGGCGAACCACGAGCAGTACTTC. Protein product: CASRQTQGANHEQYF. The chain has TRBV5-4 and TRBJ2-7, with 8 bases matching TRBD1. CDR1 is SGHNT, CDR2 YYREEE, per germline (reference sequence). V trimming: 5 bases; J trimming: 5 bases; junction bases outside the gene matches: 12. The CDR3 totals 15 residues.

V and J are TRBV10-3 and TRBJ2-3; 8 bases match TRBD2. Germline CDR1 and CDR2: ENHRY and SYGVKD. This CDR3 is 15 amino acids long. Trimming cost V 8 bases and J 2 bases; bases outside gene matches: 9. CDR3 amino acids: CAIGRPGLATDTQYF. The CDR3 nucleotides read TGTGCCATCGGCCGACCTGGACTAGCCACAGATACGCAGTATTTT.